Included here is one T cell receptor (beta chain) sequence, with context. Its antigen is unknown. Every TCR library drew on about 3,700 ng of total RNA. For each CDR3 protein, TCRdb gives one entry from its re-call of the 5' RACE reads, without DNA. The sample's table shows 150,000 to 200,000 distinct CDR3 sequences. Germline-derived CDR1 and CDR2 are SGHVS and FNYEAQ. There are 14 residues in the CDR3. This record comes from a study of monozygotic twins with inflammatory bowel disease. Study-level findings and limits: Reduced clonotype sharing with other individuals was observed in IBD patients relative to healthy twins, especially with disease activity.

The sample comprised blood. The sequence came from a human donor with ulcerative colitis or Crohn's disease, or a healthy co-twin of an affected twin (not recorded which). The genes are TRBV7-6 and TRBJ1-4; TCRdb names TRBD1, which stays unverified in the absence of DNA. The CDR3 is CASSPGQETEKLFF.